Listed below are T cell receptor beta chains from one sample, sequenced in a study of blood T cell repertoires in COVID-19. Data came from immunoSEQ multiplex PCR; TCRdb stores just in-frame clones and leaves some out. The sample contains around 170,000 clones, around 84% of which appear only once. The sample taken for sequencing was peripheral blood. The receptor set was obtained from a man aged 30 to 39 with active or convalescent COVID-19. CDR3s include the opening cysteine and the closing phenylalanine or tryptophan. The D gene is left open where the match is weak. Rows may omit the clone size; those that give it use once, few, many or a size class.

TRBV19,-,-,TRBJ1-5,CASIPGTHSFDQPQHF,TGTGCCAGCATCCCAGGGACACATAGTTTCGATCAGCCCCAGCATTTT
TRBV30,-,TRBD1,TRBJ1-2,CAWSMTGEHYGYTF,TGTGCCTGGAGTATGACAGGGGAGCACTATGGCTACACCTTC
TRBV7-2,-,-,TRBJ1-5,CASSSKEFQPQHF,TGTGCCAGCAGCTCGAAGGAGTTTCAGCCCCAGCATTTT
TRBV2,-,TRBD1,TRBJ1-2,CASRRDGQGSHGYTF,TGTGCCAGCAGACGCGATGGACAGGGCTCCCACGGCTACACCTTC
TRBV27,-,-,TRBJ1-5,CASSLSSYRDNSNQPQHF,TGTGCCAGCAGTTTATCGTCCTACAGAGATAATAGCAATCAGCCCCAGCATTTT
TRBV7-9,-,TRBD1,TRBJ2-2,CASSPSGGTGELFF,TGTGCCAGCAGCCCCTCAGGGGGCACCGGGGAGCTGTTTTTT
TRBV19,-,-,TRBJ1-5,CATLRGGSNQPQHF,TGTGCCACTCTAAGGGGGGGTAGCAATCAGCCCCAGCATTTT
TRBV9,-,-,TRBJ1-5,CASSSGGGSNQPQHF,TGTGCCAGCAGCAGTGGGGGGGGCAGCAATCAGCCCCAGCATTTT
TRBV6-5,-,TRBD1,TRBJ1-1,CASRTGYTEAFF,TGTGCCAGCAGGACAGGGTACACTGAAGCTTTCTTT
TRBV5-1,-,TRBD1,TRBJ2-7,CASSLLPGQGAGEQYF,TGCGCCAGCAGCTTGCTCCCGGGACAGGGGGCAGGGGAGCAGTACTTC
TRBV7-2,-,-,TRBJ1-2,CASSSSGTPLYGYTF,TGTGCCAGCAGCTCCTCAGGGACACCCTTGTATGGCTACACCTTC
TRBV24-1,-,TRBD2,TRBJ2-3,CATSLAGGPPWGDTQYF,TGTGCCACCAGCCTAGCGGGAGGCCCGCCCTGGGGAGATACGCAGTATTTT
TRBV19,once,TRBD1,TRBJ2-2,CASRVPGGTGELFF,TGTGCCAGTAGGGTCCCAGGGGGCACCGGGGAGCTGTTTTTT
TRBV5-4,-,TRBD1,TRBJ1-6,CASSLEGQGAMYSPLHF,TGTGCCAGCAGCTTGGAGGGACAGGGGGCTATGTACTCACCCCTCCACTTT